Listed here are 2 T cell receptor beta chains from one sample, sequenced in a study of blood T cell repertoires in COVID-19. The repertoire was sequenced with immunoSEQ multiplex PCR; TCRdb's copy has only in-frame clones and lacks some. The table has some 250,000 clones, about 68% seen once; the top ten hold 3% to 3.5%. The sequenced sample was peripheral blood. The receptor set was obtained from a woman of 80 years or more with acute or convalescent COVID-19.

V is TRBV29-1 and J is TRBJ1-2; D possibly corresponds to TRBD1 (6 bases). The CDR3 has 14 residues. CDR1 and CDR2 from the germline V gene are SQVTM and ANQGSEA. Trimming pared 0 bases from V and 7 bases from J, leaving 15 bases between. The CDR3: CSVEDAENRVGYTF. Here the CDR3 DNA reads TGCAGCGTTGAAGATGCCGAGAACAGGGTTGGCTACACCTTC.

The V gene is TRBV4-2, the J gene TRBJ2-2, with TRBD2 matching over 11 bases. Germline CDR1 and CDR2: LGHNA and YNFKEQ. The CDR3 has 19 amino acids. Losses at the gene ends were 0 bases for V and 4 bases for J; bases not matched to a gene: 10. CDR3: CASSQEFLTSGRGTGELFF. Here the CDR3 DNA reads TGTGCCAGCAGCCAAGAGTTCCTTACTAGCGGGAGAGGCACCGGGGAGCTGTTTTTT.